This is a list of T cell receptor beta chains from one sample in a study of blood T cell repertoires in COVID-19. Profiled with immunoSEQ multiplex PCR; TCRdb holds only in-frame clones, not every one. The data hold 250,000 to 300,000 clones, with approximately 78% observed a single time. Sequenced: PBMCs or T cells enriched from blood (not recorded which). Receptor source: a man aged 40-49 years who had been exposed to COVID-19. CDR3s include the opening cysteine and the closing phenylalanine or tryptophan. The D gene is left open where the match is weak. Size is stated for part of the rows, as once, few or many counts, or as a class when the clone is expanded.

len | j_gene | abundance | v_gene | d_gene | CDR3aa | CDR3nt
13 | TRBJ2-3 | NA | TRBV16 | NA | CASSQNSMDTQYF | TGTGCCAGCAGCCAGAATAGCATGGATACGCAGTATTTT
13 | TRBJ2-5 | NA | TRBV7-6 | NA | CASRYRGSGTQYF | TGTGCCAGCAGATATAGGGGGTCGGGGACCCAGTACTTC
16 | TRBJ2-1 | NA | TRBV6-1 | TRBD2 | CASSELSGRAYNEQFF | TGTGCCAGCAGTGAACTTAGCGGGAGGGCCTACAATGAGCAGTTCTTC
13 | TRBJ1-2 | NA | TRBV19 | TRBD1 | CASNLDRSYGYTF | TGTGCCAGTAACTTGGACAGGAGCTATGGCTACACCTTC
13 | TRBJ2-7 | NA | TRBV6-5 | NA | CASSYSQGYEQYF | TGTGCCAGCAGTTACTCACAGGGTTACGAGCAGTACTTC
13 | TRBJ2-2 | few | TRBV5-1 | NA | CASSLGDFGELFF | TGCGCCAGCAGCTTGGGAGATTTCGGGGAGCTGTTTTTT
19 | TRBJ1-2 | NA | TRBV2 | NA | CASRANDWDTRDENYGYTF | TGTGCCAGCAGGGCAAATGACTGGGACACCCGGGATGAGAACTATGGCTACACCTTC
15 | TRBJ2-7 | NA | TRBV5-1 | NA | CASSLRPGSSYEQYF | TGCGCCAGCAGCTTGCGGCCTGGGAGCTCCTACGAGCAGTACTTC
14 | TRBJ2-5 | NA | TRBV2 | NA | CASSFGQAGETQYF | TGTGCCAGCAGTTTCGGACAAGCCGGGGAGACCCAGTACTTC
16 | TRBJ2-7 | NA | TRBV4-1 | TRBD2 | CASSQQQAGGPGEQYF | TGCGCCAGCAGCCAACAGCAAGCGGGAGGGCCTGGCGAGCAGTACTTC
12 | TRBJ2-1 | NA | TRBV19 | NA | CASHGRYNEQFF | TGTGCCAGTCATGGGCGCTACAATGAGCAGTTCTTC
14 | TRBJ2-7 | NA | TRBV6-1 | NA | CASSELTAGYEQYF | TGTGCCAGCAGTGAACTGACAGCAGGCTACGAGCAGTACTTC
13 | TRBJ1-5 | few | TRBV2 | NA | CASTWAGDQPQHF | TGTGCCAGCACTTGGGCAGGGGATCAGCCCCAGCATTTT
15 | TRBJ1-1 | NA | TRBV24-1 | TRBD1 | CATSDPGRGKTEAFF | TGTGCCACCAGTGACCCGGGCAGGGGGAAGACTGAAGCTTTCTTT
13 | TRBJ1-2 | NA | TRBV6-1 | NA | CASSEGGSYGYTF | TGTGCCAGCAGTGAAGGGGGCAGCTATGGCTACACCTTC
13 | TRBJ2-5 | NA | TRBV6-5 | TRBD2 | CASTKLAEETQYF | TGTGCCAGCACCAAACTAGCGGAAGAGACCCAGTACTTC
14 | TRBJ2-3 | NA | TRBV5-4 | TRBD2 | CASSPTSGTDTQYF | TGTGCCAGCAGCCCGACTAGCGGCACAGATACGCAGTATTTT
13 | TRBJ1-2 | few | TRBV5-1 | NA | CASSATGLYGYTF | TGCGCCAGCAGCGCAACAGGGCTCTATGGCTACACCTTC
17 | TRBJ2-3 | NA | TRBV6-1 | NA | CASSEEGTITIPSTQYF | TGTGCCAGCAGTGAAGAAGGAACTATTACTATCCCCTCTACGCAGTATTTT
15 | TRBJ1-2 | NA | TRBV7-9 | NA | CASSSSGGKIYGYTF | TGTGCCAGCAGCTCGAGCGGAGGGAAAATCTATGGCTACACCTTC
16 | TRBJ1-5 | once | TRBV6-1 | TRBD1 | CASSDLRTGTVQPQHF | TGTGCCAGCAGTGACCTCAGGACAGGCACGGTGCAACCCCAGCATTTT
16 | TRBJ2-7 | NA | TRBV3-1/TRBV3-2 | TRBD2 | CASSQGRMVAGGEQYF | TGTGCCAGCAGCCAAGGTAGGATGGTAGCGGGAGGAGAGCAGTACTTC
11 | TRBJ1-2 | few | TRBV29-1 | NA | CSVREKNGYTF | TGCAGCGTGCGAGAGAAGAATGGCTACACCTTC
17 | TRBJ2-3 | NA | TRBV19 | NA | CASSTQTRVPFADTQYF | TGTGCCAGTAGTACCCAAACTAGAGTCCCCTTCGCAGATACGCAGTATTTT
12 | TRBJ1-2 | NA | TRBV2 | NA | CASLPGVGAYTF | TGTGCCAGCCTCCCCGGGGTGGGGGCCTACACCTTC
11 | TRBJ2-5 | NA | TRBV5-1 | NA | CASGYKETQYF | TGCGCCAGCGGCTACAAAGAGACCCAGTACTTC
16 | TRBJ2-4 | NA | TRBV2 | TRBD2 | CASSEREGSSKNIQYF | TGTGCCAGCAGTGAGAGGGAGGGGTCGTCAAAAAACATTCAGTACTTC
16 | TRBJ1-5 | NA | TRBV7-2 | NA | CASSPRGGQDYQPQHF | TGTGCCAGCAGCCCCAGAGGTGGGCAGGACTATCAGCCCCAGCATTTT
15 | TRBJ2-2 | NA | TRBV5-1 | NA | CASSLTFRGTGELFF | TGCGCCAGCAGCTTGACCTTTCGGGGCACCGGGGAGCTGTTTTTT
18 | TRBJ2-1 | NA | TRBV7-3 | TRBD2 | CASSPTPGLAGGHHEQFF | TGTGCCAGCAGCCCAACTCCCGGCTTAGCGGGAGGGCACCATGAGCAGTTCTTC
14 | TRBJ2-7 | NA | TRBV2 | TRBD2 | CASRSGTKNYEQYF | TGTGCCAGCAGATCCGGGACTAAGAACTACGAGCAGTACTTC
13 | TRBJ2-7 | NA | TRBV6-5 | NA | CASRVGSSYEQYF | TGTGCCAGCAGGGTTGGCAGCTCCTACGAGCAGTACTTC
13 | TRBJ1-2 | NA | TRBV3-1/TRBV3-2 | NA | CASSQDSDYGYTF | TGTGCCAGCAGCCAAGACTCCGACTATGGCTACACCTTC
15 | TRBJ2-7 | NA | TRBV11-3 | TRBD2 | CASSSLLAGTREQYF | TGTGCCAGCAGCTCCCTACTAGCGGGAACTAGGGAGCAGTACTTC
15 | TRBJ1-4 | few | TRBV18 | NA | CASSPTDRSHEKLFF | TGTGCCAGCTCACCAACCGACAGGAGTCATGAAAAACTGTTTTTT
12 | TRBJ1-3 | NA | TRBV5-4 | NA | CASSFGGNTIYF | TGTGCCAGCAGCTTCGGGGGGAACACCATATATTTT
13 | TRBJ2-7 | NA | TRBV9 | TRBD1 | CASSAGTGSFEYF | TGTGCCAGCAGCGCCGGGACAGGGAGTTTTGAGTACTTC
15 | TRBJ2-2 | NA | TRBV7-6 | NA | CASSLSFADTGELFF | TGTGCCAGCAGCTTATCCTTTGCGGACACCGGGGAGCTGTTTTTT
13 | TRBJ1-3 | NA | TRBV27 | NA | CASRPLSGNTIYF | TGTGCCAGCAGACCACTCTCTGGAAACACCATATATTTT
10 | TRBJ2-7 | few | TRBV3-1/TRBV3-2 | NA | CASSQKRKYF | TGTGCCAGCAGCCAGAAGAGGAAGTACTTC
11 | TRBJ2-3 | NA | TRBV5-5 | NA | CASAYTDTQYF | TGTGCCAGCGCGTACACAGATACGCAGTATTTT